These 2 T cell receptor beta chains were all obtained from the same sample, sequenced in a study of CD8 T cells in Susac syndrome. About 0.45 to 1 ug RNA was reverse transcribed with random hexamers. TCRdb re-derived calls from the immunoSEQ multiplex PCR reads in MiXCR, one entry per CDR3 protein. Of fewer than 140,000 distinct CDR3 sequences listed, approximately 93% are singletons. The specimen sequenced was CD8+ T cells from PBMCs. The source is a human donor with Susac syndrome.

The chain joins TRBV30 to TRBJ2-2, with a weak D call TRBD1 (6 bases). The V end was cut by 3 bases, the J end by 0 bases, with 8 bases between. CDR3 length equals 14 residues. Germline V gene sequence: CDR1 GTSNPN, CDR2 SVGIG (reference sequence). The CDR3 bases are TGTGCCTGGAGGGGACACCCGAACACCGGGGAGCTGTTTTTT. Its translation: CAWRGHPNTGELFF.

The CDR3 is CASSLVRLQQNTEAFF. The CDR3 DNA reads TGTGCCAGCAGCTTAGTAAGACTGCAACAGAACACTGAAGCTTTCTTT. The chain links TRBV5-6 to TRBJ1-1; D not certain. Germline V gene data show CDR1 as SGHDT and CDR2 as YYEEEE. CDR3 length: 16 residues. V lost 2 bases to trimming and J lost 1 base, with 15 bases between them.